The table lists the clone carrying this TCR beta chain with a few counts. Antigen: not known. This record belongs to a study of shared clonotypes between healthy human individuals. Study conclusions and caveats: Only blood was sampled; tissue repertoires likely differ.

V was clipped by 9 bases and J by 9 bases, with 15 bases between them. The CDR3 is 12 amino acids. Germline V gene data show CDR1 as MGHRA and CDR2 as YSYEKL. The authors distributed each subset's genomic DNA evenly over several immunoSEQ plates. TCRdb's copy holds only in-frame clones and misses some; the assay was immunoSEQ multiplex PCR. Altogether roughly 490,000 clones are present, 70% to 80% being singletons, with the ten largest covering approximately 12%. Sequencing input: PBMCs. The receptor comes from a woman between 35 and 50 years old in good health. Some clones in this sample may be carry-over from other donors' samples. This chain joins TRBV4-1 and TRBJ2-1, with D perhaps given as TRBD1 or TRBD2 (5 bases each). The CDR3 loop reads CASGGHSGEQFF. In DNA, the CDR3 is TGCGCCAGTGGTGGACACAGCGGTGAGCAGTTCTTC.